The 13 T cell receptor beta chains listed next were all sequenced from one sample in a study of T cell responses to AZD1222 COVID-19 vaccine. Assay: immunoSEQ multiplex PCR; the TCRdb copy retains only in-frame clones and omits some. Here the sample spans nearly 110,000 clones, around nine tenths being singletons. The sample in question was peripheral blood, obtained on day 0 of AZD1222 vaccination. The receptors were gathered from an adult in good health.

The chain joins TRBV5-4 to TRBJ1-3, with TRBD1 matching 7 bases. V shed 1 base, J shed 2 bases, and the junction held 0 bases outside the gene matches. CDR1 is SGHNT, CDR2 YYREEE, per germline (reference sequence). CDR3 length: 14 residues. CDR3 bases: TGTGCCAGCAGCTTGACAGGGGCTGGAAACACCATATATTTT. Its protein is CASSLTGAGNTIYF.

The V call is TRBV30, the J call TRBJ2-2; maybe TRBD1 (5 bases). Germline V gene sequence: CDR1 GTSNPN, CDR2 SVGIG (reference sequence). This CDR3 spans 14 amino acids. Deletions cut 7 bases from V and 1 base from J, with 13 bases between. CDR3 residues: CAFQGFQNTGELFF. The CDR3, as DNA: TGTGCCTTCCAGGGTTTCCAGAACACCGGGGAGCTGTTTTTT.

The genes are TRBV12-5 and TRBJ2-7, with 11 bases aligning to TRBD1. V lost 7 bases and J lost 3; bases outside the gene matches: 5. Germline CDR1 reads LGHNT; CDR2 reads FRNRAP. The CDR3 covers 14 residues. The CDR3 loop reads CASAPGTGGYEQYF. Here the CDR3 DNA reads TGTGCTAGTGCCCCTGGGACAGGGGGCTACGAGCAGTACTTC. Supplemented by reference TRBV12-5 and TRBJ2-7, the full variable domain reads DARVTQTPRHKVTEMGQEVTMRCQPILGHNTVFWYRQTMMQGLELLAYFRNRAPLDDSGMPKDRFSAEMPDATLATLKIQPSEPRDSAVYFCASAPGTGGYEQYFGPGTRLTVT.

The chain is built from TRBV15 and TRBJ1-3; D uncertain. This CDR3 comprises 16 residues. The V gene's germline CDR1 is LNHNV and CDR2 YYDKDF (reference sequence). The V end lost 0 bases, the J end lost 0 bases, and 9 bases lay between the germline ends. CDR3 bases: TGTGCCACCAGCAGAGAATTTGCGAGCTCTGGAAACACCATATATTTT. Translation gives CATSREFASSGNTIYF.

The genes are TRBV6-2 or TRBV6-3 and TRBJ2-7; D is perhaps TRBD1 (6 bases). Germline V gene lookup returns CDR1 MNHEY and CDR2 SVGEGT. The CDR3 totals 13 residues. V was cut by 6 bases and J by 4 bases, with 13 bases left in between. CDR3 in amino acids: CASSHPRGYEQYF. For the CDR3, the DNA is TGTGCCAGCAGCCATCCGAGGGGGTACGAGCAGTACTTC.

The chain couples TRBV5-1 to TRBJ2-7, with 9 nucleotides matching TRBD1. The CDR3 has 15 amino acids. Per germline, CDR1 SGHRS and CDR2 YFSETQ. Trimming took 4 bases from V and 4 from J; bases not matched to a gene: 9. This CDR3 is CASSIGTGLGYEQYF. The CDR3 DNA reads TGCGCCAGCAGCATTGGGACAGGGTTGGGGTACGAGCAGTACTTC.

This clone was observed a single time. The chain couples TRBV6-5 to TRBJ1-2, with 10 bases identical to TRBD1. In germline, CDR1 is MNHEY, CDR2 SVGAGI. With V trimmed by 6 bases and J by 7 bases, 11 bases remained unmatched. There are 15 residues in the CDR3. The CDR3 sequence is CASRSPGQGIRGYTF. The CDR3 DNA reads TGTGCCAGCAGATCCCCGGGACAGGGGATTCGTGGCTACACCTTC.

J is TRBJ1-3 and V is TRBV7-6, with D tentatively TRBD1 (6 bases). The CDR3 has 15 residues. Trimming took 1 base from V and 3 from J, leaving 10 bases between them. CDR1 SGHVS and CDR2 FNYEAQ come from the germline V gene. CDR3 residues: CASSLVAGVGNTIYF. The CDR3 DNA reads TGTGCCAGCAGCTTAGTTGCAGGGGTTGGAAACACCATATATTTT. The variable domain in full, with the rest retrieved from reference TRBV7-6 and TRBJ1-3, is GAGVSQSPRYKVTKRGQDVALRCDPISGHVSLYWYRQALGQGPEFLTYFNYEAQQDKSGLPNDRFSAERPEGSISTLTIQRTEQRDSAMYRCASSLVAGVGNTIYFGEGSWLTVV.

CDR3 amino acids: CASSPSGERYEKLFF. The CDR3 DNA is TGTGCCAGCTCACCATCGGGGGAGAGATATGAAAAACTGTTTTTT. V and J are TRBV18 and TRBJ1-4; D possibly corresponds to TRBD1 (5 bases). The CDR3 covers 15 residues. The germline gives CDR1 KGHSH, CDR2 LQKENI. Trimming stripped 2 bases from V and 6 bases from J, with 13 bases between.

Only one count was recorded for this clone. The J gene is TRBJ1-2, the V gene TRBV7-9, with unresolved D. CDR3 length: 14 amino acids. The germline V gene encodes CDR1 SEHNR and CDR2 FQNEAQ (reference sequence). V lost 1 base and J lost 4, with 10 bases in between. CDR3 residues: CASSLGSGSYGYTF. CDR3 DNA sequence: TGTGCCAGCAGCTTAGGTTCAGGTAGCTATGGCTACACCTTC.

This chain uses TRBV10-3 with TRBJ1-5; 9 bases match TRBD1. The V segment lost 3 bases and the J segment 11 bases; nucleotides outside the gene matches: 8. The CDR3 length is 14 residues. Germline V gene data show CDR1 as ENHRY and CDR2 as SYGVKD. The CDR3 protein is CAISDDRGGLAQHF. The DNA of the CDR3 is TGTGCCATCAGTGACGACAGGGGGGGGTTAGCCCAGCATTTT.

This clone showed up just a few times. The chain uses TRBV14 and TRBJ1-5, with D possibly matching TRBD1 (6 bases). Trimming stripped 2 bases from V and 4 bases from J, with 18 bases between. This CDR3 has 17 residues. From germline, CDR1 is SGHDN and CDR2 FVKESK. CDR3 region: CASSQRMGRGGNQPQHF. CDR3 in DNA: TGTGCCAGCAGCCAAAGGATGGGCAGGGGAGGTAATCAGCCCCAGCATTTT.

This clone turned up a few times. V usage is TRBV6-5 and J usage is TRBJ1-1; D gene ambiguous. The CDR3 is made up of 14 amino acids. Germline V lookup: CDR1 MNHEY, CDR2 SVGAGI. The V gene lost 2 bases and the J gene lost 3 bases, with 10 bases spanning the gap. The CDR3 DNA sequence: TGTGCCAGCAGTTACACCGACTCCTACACTGAAGCTTTCTTT. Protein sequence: CASSYTDSYTEAFF.